A single sample is the source of the 27 T cell receptor beta chains below, sequenced in a study of T cells in Graves' hyperthyroidism and ophthalmopathy. RNA transcripts yielded amplified TCR beta CDR3 regions. First-round RT-PCR targeting the TCR CDR3 was performed with the HTBI primer set. Using its own MiXCR run on the multiplex PCR reads, TCRdb lists one record per CDR3 protein. The table records about 420,000 distinct CDR3 sequences, roughly 13% of them present only once. Sequencing used blood. Source of these receptors: a woman aged 18-35 years with Graves' hyperthyroidism.

This clonotype was seen ten or more times. The chain couples TRBV27 to TRBJ1-2; the D gene is possibly TRBD1 (5 bases). Looked up from germline, CDR1 is MNHEY and CDR2 is SMNVEV (reference sequence). Trimming took off 1 base at V and 8 bases at J, with 14 bases between the two ends. The length of the CDR3 is 14 residues. The CDR3 nucleotides read TGTGCCAGCAGTTTATGGGGGGTCCCCTACGGCTACACCTTC. This sequence encodes CASSLWGVPYGYTF.

This clonotype has ten or more counts. The chain recombines TRBV28 with TRBJ2-7; tentatively, D is TRBD1 or TRBD2 (6 bases each). Germline values: CDR1 MDHEN, CDR2 SYDVKM. Between the trimmed V and J ends, which lost 5 bases and 1 base, there was a span of 12 bases. This CDR3 spans 14 amino acids. The CDR3 is CASSVLGGSYEQYF. In DNA form, the CDR3 reads TGTGCCAGCAGTGTCCTAGGGGGGTCCTACGAGCAGTACTTC. Drawing the rest from reference TRBV28 and TRBJ2-7, the complete variable domain is DVKVTQSSRYLVKRTGEKVFLECVQDMDHENMFWYRQDPGLGLRLIYFSYDVKMKEKGDIPEGYSVSREKKERFSLILESASTNQTSMYLCASSVLGGSYEQYFGPGTRLTVT.

V gene TRBV5-4 combines with J gene TRBJ2-5; no definite D call. Germline loops: CDR1 SGHNT, CDR2 YYREEE (reference sequence). Trimming shortened V by 0 bases and J by 5 bases, and 23 bases separated the two germline ends. This CDR3 contains 18 residues. CDR3 amino acids: CASSLVSGRVVTSETQYF. The CDR3 coding sequence is TGTGCCAGCAGCTTGGTGTCCGGGCGAGTAGTAACAAGTGAGACCCAGTACTTC.

This clonotype was detected many times. This rearrangement joins TRBV10-3 to TRBJ2-1; D possibly corresponds to TRBD1 (5 bases). CDR1 and CDR2 from the germline V gene are ENHRY and SYGVKD. The CDR3 loop spans 15 amino acids. With 5 bases removed from V and 0 bases from J, the gap between germline ends came to 11 bases. CDR3 DNA: TGTGCCATCAGTCCCCTTGACAGCTCCTACAATGAGCAGTTCTTC. It is translated as CAISPLDSSYNEQFF.

This clonotype was detected many times. J is TRBJ1-5 and V is TRBV6-1, with a tentative D call TRBD1 (5 bases). Germline V gives CDR1 MNHNS, CDR2 SASEGT. V shed 11 bases and J shed 4 bases, with 21 bases lying between them. The CDR3 runs 15 residues. The CDR3 protein is CAGSTGTSANQPQHF. The CDR3 DNA reads as TGTGCCGGATCGACCGGGACTAGCGCGAATCAGCCCCAGCATTTT.

This clonotype has at least ten counts. The gene calls are TRBV20-1 and TRBJ2-3; TRBD1 aligns across 11 bases. In germline, CDR1 is DFQATT, CDR2 SNEGSKA (reference sequence). Unmatched junction bases numbered 3, after V lost 5 bases and J lost 2 bases. This CDR3 contains 14 residues. The CDR3: CSAWTGGNTDTQYF. The CDR3 DNA follows: TGCAGTGCTTGGACAGGGGGCAACACAGATACGCAGTATTTT.

This clonotype was detected a few times. The genes are TRBV7-9 and TRBJ2-5; D might be TRBD1 or TRBD2, each matching 5 bases. This CDR3 contains 17 residues. The germline V gene encodes CDR1 SEHNR and CDR2 FQNEAQ (reference sequence). The V end was cut by 1 base, the J end by 2 bases, with 17 bases between. The CDR3 is CASSLEFRDPPQETQYF. The CDR3 DNA follows: TGTGCCAGCAGCTTAGAATTTCGGGACCCACCGCAAGAGACCCAGTACTTC.

This clonotype was observed at least ten times. This chain links TRBV28 with TRBJ1-1; a possible D gene is TRBD1 (6 bases). This CDR3 spans 14 amino acids. The V and J ends lost 5 bases and 11 bases respectively, with 21 bases between them. CDR1 and CDR2 from the germline V gene are MDHEN and SYDVKM. Here the CDR3 DNA reads TGTGCCAGCAGTCTCCCTCAGGGAGGGGGGTTGGCTTTCTTT. Translating it yields CASSLPQGGGLAFF.

This clonotype was counted between two and nine times. The rearrangement links TRBV7-6 to TRBJ2-5, with TRBD2 matching 7 bases. V dropped 5 bases and J dropped 1; count of bases not matched to a gene: 4. The CDR3 is 14 amino acids. Per germline, CDR1 SGHVS and CDR2 FNYEAQ. The CDR3 loop reads CASSPAGLQETQYF. CDR3 sequence (DNA): TGTGCCAGCAGCCCAGCGGGACTCCAAGAGACCCAGTACTTC.

This clonotype appeared many times. This chain uses TRBV7-9 with TRBJ2-1; D is undetermined. The CDR3 sequence is 15 residues long. Germline V gene sequence: CDR1 SEHNR, CDR2 FQNEAQ (reference sequence). The ends were cut back, 1 base at V and 6 bases at J, with 13 bases in the middle. The DNA for the CDR3 is TGTGCCAGCAGCTTAGTCCTAGAATACCGCAATGAGCAGTTCTTC. It translates to CASSLVLEYRNEQFF.

This clonotype appeared once. The CDR3 reads CASSPGLAADHNEQFF. Here the CDR3 DNA reads TGTGCCAGCAGCCCCGGACTAGCGGCAGACCACAATGAGCAGTTCTTC. The genes are TRBV3-1 and TRBJ2-1, with TRBD2 matching over 10 bases. The V gene's germline CDR1 is LGHDT and CDR2 YNNKEL (reference sequence). After removal of 4 bases from V and 5 bases from J, the junction contained 8 bases not matched to a gene. The CDR3 length is 16 residues.

This clonotype has a count of ten or more. The chain is built from TRBV6-5 and TRBJ1-4, with no clear D. CDR1 and CDR2 (germline): MNHEY, SVGAGI. Trimming removed 0 bases at V and 7 bases at J, with 3 bases between. CDR3 length: 12 residues. CDR3 region: CASSYSGEKLFF. The CDR3 nucleotides are TGTGCCAGCAGTTACTCTGGTGAAAAACTGTTTTTT.

This clonotype has just one count. DNA of the CDR3: TGTGCCAGCAGCCAAGTTAATGTATGGGAGGTAGCGGGAGGCACCGGGGAGCTGTTTTTT. Residues: CASSQVNVWEVAGGTGELFF. The genes are TRBV3-1 and TRBJ2-2; 10 bases fit TRBD2. V lost 1 base, J lost 4 bases, and 15 bases stayed unmatched. The V gene's germline CDR1 is LGHDT and CDR2 YNNKEL (reference sequence). The CDR3 spans 20 residues. Using reference TRBV3-1 and TRBJ2-2 for the parts outside the CDR3, the full variable domain is DTAVSQTPKYLVTQMGNDKSIKCEQNLGHDTMYWYKQDSKKFLKIMFSYNNKELIINETVPNRFSPKSPDKAHLNLHINSLELGDSAVYFCASSQVNVWEVAGGTGELFFGEGSRLTVL.

This clonotype was counted ten times or more. V is TRBV28 and J is TRBJ1-6, with unresolved D. Germline assignment: CDR1 MDHEN and CDR2 SYDVKM. The CDR3 has 14 residues. Between the trimmed V and J ends, which lost 6 bases and 5 bases, there was a span of 11 bases. CDR3 nucleotide sequence: TGTGCCAGCAGAAAACGGCCCCATAATTCACCCCTCCACTTT. It encodes CASRKRPHNSPLHF.

This clonotype appeared many times. The CDR3 coding sequence is TGCAGTGCTGTCCGGGACAGGTCCACAGATACGCAGTATTTT. Protein product: CSAVRDRSTDTQYF. V and J are TRBV20-1 and TRBJ2-3, with 8 bases lining up with TRBD1. Trimming at V came to 5 bases and at J to 2 bases, leaving 6 bases not matched to a gene. The length of the CDR3 is 14 residues. CDR1 and CDR2 from the germline V gene are DFQATT and SNEGSKA (reference sequence).

The rearrangement uses TRBV9 and TRBJ2-7; the D gene is possibly TRBD2 (6 bases). This CDR3 is built from 14 residues. The V gene's germline CDR1 is SGDLS and CDR2 YYNGEE. The V end lost 4 bases, the J end lost 0 bases, and 11 bases lay between the germline ends. The CDR3 bases are TGTGCCAGCAGCCCCCGGACTACCTCCTACGAGCAGTACTTC. Encoded protein: CASSPRTTSYEQYF.

This clonotype was counted between two and nine times. This likely comes from a read error, as the CDR3 has no conserved phenylalanine or tryptophan at its end. The chain carries TRBV6-4 and TRBJ2-6; no definite D call. Germline lookup yields CDR1 MRHNA and CDR2 SNTAGT. V was clipped by 0 bases and J by 3 bases, with 0 bases between them. CDR3 size: 13 residues. CDR3 sequence reads: CASSDSGANVLTL. Written as DNA, the CDR3 is TGTGCCAGCAGTGACTCTGGGGCCAACGTCCTGACTCTC.

There are a few counts of this clonotype. This chain links TRBV25-1 with TRBJ2-3, with no clear D. V was clipped by 3 bases and J by 1 base, with 8 bases between them. The CDR3 covers 14 residues. Germline V gene sequence: CDR1 MGHDK, CDR2 SYGVNS. CDR3 in amino acids: CASSDRGRTDTQYF. DNA for the CDR3: TGTGCCAGCAGTGATCGCGGCCGCACAGATACGCAGTATTTT.

This chain uses TRBV12-3 or TRBV12-4 with TRBJ2-1; D call uncertain. With 6 bases removed from V and 13 bases from J, the gap between germline ends came to 10 bases. The CDR3 extends over 10 amino acids. The CDR3 here is CASSGPGQFF. For the CDR3, the DNA is TGTGCCAGCAGCGGCCCGGGTCAGTTCTTC.

The chain combines TRBV6-1 with TRBJ2-1; maybe TRBD2 (7 bases). The germline V gene encodes CDR1 MNHNS and CDR2 SASEGT. The CDR3 has 15 residues. V lost 3 bases, J lost 5 bases, and 14 bases lay in between. Here the CDR3 DNA reads TGTGCCAGCAGTGAGCTGGCGGGGGCCCACAATGAGCAGTTCTTC. This sequence encodes CASSELAGAHNEQFF.

At least ten counts were recorded for this clonotype. V gene TRBV3-1 combines with J gene TRBJ2-3; D gene unclear. CDR3 length: 16 amino acids. Germline-derived CDR1 and CDR2 are LGHDT and YNNKEL (reference sequence). Trimming took off 0 bases at V and 4 bases at J, with 14 bases between the two ends. CDR3 sequence: CASSQEALGTADTQYF. The CDR3 DNA reads TGTGCCAGCAGCCAAGAGGCGCTAGGCACCGCAGATACGCAGTATTTT.

This clonotype was observed many times. The rearrangement uses TRBV4-2 and TRBJ2-7, with 9 bases fitting TRBD2. The V and J ends lost 1 base and 2 bases, in that order; junction bases with no gene match: 6. The CDR3 consists of 16 residues. Germline-derived CDR1 and CDR2 are LGHNA and YNFKEQ. The CDR3 sequence is CASSQATTSGTYEQYF. DNA for the CDR3: TGTGCCAGCAGCCAAGCGACGACTAGCGGCACCTACGAGCAGTACTTC.

This clonotype showed up many times. A read error may account for a junction end that differs from germline. V usage is TRBV7-7 and J usage is TRBJ2-1, with 11 bases matching TRBD2. The CDR3 runs to 15 residues. The germline CDR1 and CDR2 sequences are SSHAT and FNYEAQ (reference sequence). The CDR3 loop reads CASSRGLAERNEQFF. The CDR3 DNA reads TGTGCTAGCAGCCGGGGACTAGCGGAGCGGAATGAGCAGTTCTTC.

This clonotype showed up just once. Since a much larger clone is just one base distant, this may be a read error. The conserved final phenylalanine or tryptophan is absent from the CDR3, which likely points to a read error. V usage is TRBV10-3 and J usage is TRBJ2-3; weak D call: TRBD2 (6 bases). The germline V gene encodes CDR1 ENHRY and CDR2 SYGVKD. The CDR3 extends over 15 amino acids. The V and J ends lost 10 bases and 0 bases respectively, with 17 bases between them. The CDR3 region has the DNA TGTGCCACCAAATCTAGCGCCACTAGCACAGATACGCAGTATTGT. It specifies CATKSSATSTDTQYC.

This clonotype came up many times. The chain is built from TRBV28 and TRBJ2-3; 9 bases fit TRBD1. Looked up from germline, CDR1 is MDHEN and CDR2 is SYDVKM. The CDR3 totals 16 residues. Trimming took 5 bases from V and 4 from J; bases not matched to a gene: 10. The CDR3 is CASSPKGTGSADTQYF. Here the CDR3 DNA reads TGTGCCAGCAGTCCCAAAGGGACAGGGAGCGCAGATACGCAGTATTTT.

This clonotype was counted a few times. The rearrangement joins TRBV30 to TRBJ2-1, with 14 positions matching TRBD2. This CDR3 spans 13 amino acids. Germline assignment: CDR1 GTSNPN and CDR2 SVGIG (reference sequence). The junction had 3 bases not matched to a gene; V was cut back by 5 bases and J by 9 bases. The CDR3 loop is CAWGTSGRLEQFF. For the CDR3, the DNA is TGTGCCTGGGGGACTAGCGGGAGACTTGAGCAGTTCTTC.

Worth noting for this clonotype: A much larger clone differs by one base, so this may be a read error. The chain uses TRBV6-1 and TRBJ2-2; D call uncertain. The CDR3 sequence is 16 residues long. Deletions cut 7 bases from V and 4 bases from J, with 19 bases between. Germline V gives CDR1 MNHNS, CDR2 SASEGT. The CDR3 loop reads CASIGQVNSATGELFF. In DNA, the CDR3 is TGTGCCAGCATCGGCCAGGTAAATAGTGCCACCGGGGAGCTGTTTTTT.